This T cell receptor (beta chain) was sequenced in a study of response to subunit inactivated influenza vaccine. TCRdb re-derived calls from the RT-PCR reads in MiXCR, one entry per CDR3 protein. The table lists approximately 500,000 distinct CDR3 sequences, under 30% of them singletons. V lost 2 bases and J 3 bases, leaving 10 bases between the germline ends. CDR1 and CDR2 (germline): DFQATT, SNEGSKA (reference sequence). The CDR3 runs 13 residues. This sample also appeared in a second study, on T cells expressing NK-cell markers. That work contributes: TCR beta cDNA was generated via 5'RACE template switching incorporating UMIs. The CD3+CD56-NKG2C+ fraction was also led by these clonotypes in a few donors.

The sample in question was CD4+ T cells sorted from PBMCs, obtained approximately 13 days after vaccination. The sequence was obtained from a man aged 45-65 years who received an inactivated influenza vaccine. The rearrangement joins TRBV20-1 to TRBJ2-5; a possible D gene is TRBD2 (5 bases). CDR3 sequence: CSARRSAEETQYF. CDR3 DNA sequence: TGCAGTGCTAGACGATCAGCGGAAGAGACCCAGTACTTC.